Below, 21 T cell receptor beta chains from the same sample are listed, as sequenced in a study of CD8 T cells in Susac syndrome. RNA totalling about 0.45 to 1 ug underwent reverse transcription with random hexamers. Each CDR3 protein is one row after TCRdb ran MiXCR on the immunoSEQ multiplex PCR reads. The sample shows about 160,000 distinct CDR3 sequences, about 92% of them seen only once. The specimen sequenced was CD4+ T cells from PBMCs. Receptor source: a human donor in good health.

The V and J genes are TRBV4-3 and TRBJ1-5, with 8 bases that match TRBD1. The CDR3 contains 16 residues. The trim removed 0 bases at V and 4 bases at J, leaving 5 bases unmatched. Germline lookup yields CDR1 LGHNA and CDR2 YSLEER. DNA for the CDR3: TGCGCCAGCAGCCAAGATAAGAGGACAGGGAATCAGCCCCAGCATTTT. Encoded protein: CASSQDKRTGNQPQHF.

This clonotype has a single count. This chain uses TRBV7-8 with TRBJ2-1; no definite D call. This CDR3 spans 15 amino acids. Germline CDR1 is SGHVS and CDR2 is FQNEAQ. Trimming left V 5 bases short and J 5 bases short, with 16 bases between. The CDR3 reads CASSLARPGDNEQFF. The DNA for the CDR3 is TGTGCCAGCAGCCTTGCGAGGCCTGGGGACAATGAGCAGTTCTTC.

CDR3 nucleotide sequence: TGTGCCAGCAGTACCTATACCACAGGGGCCTACGAGCAGTACTTC. As protein: CASSTYTTGAYEQYF. The rearrangement joins TRBV28 to TRBJ2-7; 7 bases agree with TRBD1. The trim removed 5 bases at V and 2 bases at J, leaving 9 bases unmatched. CDR1 is MDHEN, CDR2 SYDVKM, per germline. CDR3 length equals 15 residues.

The J gene is TRBJ1-5, the V gene TRBV15, with a tentative D call TRBD1 (5 bases). CDR3 length: 16 amino acids. Trimming pared 1 base from V and 0 bases from J, leaving 10 bases between. CDR1 and CDR2 from the germline V gene are LNHNV and YYDKDF (reference sequence). The CDR3 loop reads CATSRGTRDSNQPQHF. The CDR3 DNA reads as TGTGCCACCAGCAGAGGGACAAGGGATAGCAATCAGCCCCAGCATTTT.

This sequence joins TRBV12-3 or TRBV12-4 and TRBJ2-2; 9 nucleotides match TRBD2. V was pared by 6 bases and J by 6 bases, with 5 bases of the junction left unmatched. CDR3 length: 14 amino acids. The CDR3 DNA sequence: TGTGCCAGCAGGGGACTAGCTACGGCCGGGGAGCTGTTTTTT. It translates to CASRGLATAGELFF.

J is TRBJ2-7 and V is TRBV10-3; 9 bases fit TRBD1. In germline, CDR1 is ENHRY, CDR2 SYGVKD. The CDR3 runs to 15 residues. Trimming took 7 bases from V and 1 from J; bases not matched to a gene: 8. DNA of the CDR3: TGTGCCATCATACCGGATGGACAGGGGTCCTACGAGCAGTACTTC. Its translation is CAIIPDGQGSYEQYF.

CDR3 region: CASSYDAGVNTEAFF. CDR3 sequence (DNA): TGTGCCAGCAGTTACGACGCAGGTGTGAACACTGAAGCTTTCTTT. The chain carries TRBV6-6 and TRBJ1-1; D is undetermined. The V gene's germline CDR1 is MNHNY and CDR2 SVGAGI (reference sequence). This CDR3 contains 15 residues. V was pared by 2 bases and J by 0 bases, with 10 bases between.

This chain uses TRBV4-3 with TRBJ2-2, with D possibly TRBD2 on 6 matching bases. There are 16 residues in the CDR3. Germline V gene data show CDR1 as LGHNA and CDR2 as YSLEER. Trimming took off 3 bases at V and 1 base at J, with 12 bases between the two ends. The CDR3 DNA reads as TGCGCCAGCAGCCAGGGACTCGGCCAGAACACCGGGGAGCTGTTTTTT. This translates into CASSQGLGQNTGELFF.

Concerning this clonotype: Sequence at one end of the junction differs from germline and may be a read error. The V gene is TRBV7-3, the J gene TRBJ1-1; D is unclear. From germline, CDR1 is SGHTA and CDR2 FQGTGA. There are 13 residues in the CDR3. The CDR3 nucleotides are TGTGCCAGCAGCTCTCGACATACTGCTGAGGCTTTCTTT. It translates to CASSSRHTAEAFF.

The sample holds one count of this clonotype. The CDR3 is CSADRGSNTGELFF. CDR3 DNA sequence: TGCAGTGCGGACAGGGGGTCGAACACCGGGGAGCTGTTTTTT. V is TRBV20-1 and J is TRBJ2-2, with 10 nucleotides matching TRBD1. Unmatched junction bases numbered 1, after V lost 6 bases and J lost 0 bases. The germline CDR1 and CDR2 sequences are DFQATT and SNEGSKA (reference sequence). The CDR3 is 14 residues long.

This chain connects TRBV5-1 to TRBJ2-2; no clear D gene. Between the trimmed V and J ends, which lost 0 bases and 4 bases, there was a span of 13 bases. The CDR3 extends over 16 amino acids. Germline V lookup: CDR1 SGHRS, CDR2 YFSETQ. As DNA, the CDR3 is TGCGCCAGCAGCTTGGCCCAGGATTCGGGCACCGGGGAGCTGTTTTTT. Protein product: CASSLAQDSGTGELFF.

The V call is TRBV6-6, the J call TRBJ1-1; D gene uncertain. V lost 2 bases to trimming and J lost 4 bases, with 11 bases between them. Looked up from germline, CDR1 is MNHNY and CDR2 is SVGAGI (reference sequence). The CDR3 is made up of 14 amino acids. The CDR3 sequence is CASSYKLPSTEAFF. For the CDR3, the DNA is TGTGCCAGCAGTTACAAACTCCCAAGCACTGAAGCTTTCTTT.

The V call is TRBV20-1, the J call TRBJ1-5; D gene uncertain. From germline, CDR1 is DFQATT and CDR2 SNEGSKA (reference sequence). This CDR3 has 14 amino acids. The V and J ends lost 2 bases and 0 bases respectively, with 8 bases between them. The CDR3 nucleotides read TGCAGTGCTAGACGAGCGGATAGCAATCAGCCCCAGCATTTT. Its translation: CSARRADSNQPQHF.

The J gene is TRBJ1-2, the V gene TRBV9; D gene uncertain. Trimming took off 6 bases at V and 0 bases at J, with 15 bases between the two ends. The CDR3 length is 15 residues. Looked up from germline, CDR1 is SGDLS and CDR2 is YYNGEE. As DNA, the CDR3 is TGTGCCAGCAACCGTAGGAGGGAAGCTAACTATGGCTACACCTTC. It is translated as CASNRRREANYGYTF. Full variable domain (missing parts from reference TRBV9 and TRBJ1-2): DSGVTQTPKHLITATGQRVTLRCSPRSGDLSVYWYQQSLDQGLQFLIQYYNGEERAKGNILERFSAQQFPDLHSELNLSSLELGDSALYFCASNRRREANYGYTFGSGTRLTVV.

The chain uses TRBV3-1 and TRBJ1-2; D not resolved. Germline lookup yields CDR1 LGHDT and CDR2 YNNKEL (reference sequence). The CDR3 sequence is 15 residues long. V lost 0 bases to trimming and J lost 4 bases, with 12 bases between them. The CDR3 region is CASSQDPARSYGYTF. The CDR3 DNA is TGTGCCAGCAGCCAAGATCCGGCGCGCAGCTATGGCTACACCTTC. Supplemented by reference TRBV3-1 and TRBJ1-2, the full variable domain reads DTAVSQTPKYLVTQMGNDKSIKCEQNLGHDTMYWYKQDSKKFLKIMFSYNNKELIINETVPNRFSPKSPDKAHLNLHINSLELGDSAVYFCASSQDPARSYGYTFGSGTRLTVV.

The chain couples TRBV5-1 to TRBJ2-4; weak D call: TRBD2 (5 bases). The CDR3 spans 17 residues. V lost 2 bases to trimming and J lost 0 bases, with 15 bases between them. Per the germline V gene, CDR1 is SGHRS and CDR2 is YFSETQ. CDR3 protein: CASSLTASIQAKNIQYF. In nucleotides, the CDR3 is TGCGCCAGCAGCTTAACGGCTAGCATCCAAGCCAAAAACATTCAGTACTTC.

The V call is TRBV20-1, the J call TRBJ1-2, with TRBD1 matching 9 bases. Germline assignment: CDR1 DFQATT and CDR2 SNEGSKA (reference sequence). V trimming: 3 bases; J trimming: 6 bases; junction bases outside the gene matches: 5. This CDR3 is 13 amino acids long. CDR3 sequence (DNA): TGCAGTGCTAGCCCTACAGGGGGCCATGGCTACACCTTC. Amino acids: CSASPTGGHGYTF.

The chain couples TRBV5-4 to TRBJ1-2, with a tentative D call TRBD1 (6 bases). The CDR3 spans 13 residues. CDR1 and CDR2 (germline): SGHNT, YYREEE (reference sequence). The V and J ends lost 4 bases and 6 bases respectively, with 13 bases between them. The CDR3: CASSQKGGNGYTF. The CDR3 DNA reads TGTGCCAGCAGCCAAAAAGGGGGTAATGGCTACACCTTC.

The CDR3 DNA reads as TGCGCCAGCAGCTACGAAACTAGCGGGGGGGCTGCCAAAAACATTCAGTACTTC. It encodes CASSYETSGGAAKNIQYF. The chain combines TRBV5-1 with TRBJ2-4; TRBD2 aligns across 13 bases. V lost 3 bases to trimming and J lost 1 base; unmatched junction nucleotides: 7. The length of the CDR3 is 18 residues. Germline lookup yields CDR1 SGHRS and CDR2 YFSETQ.

The chain links TRBV2 to TRBJ2-2; no definite D call. With 6 bases removed from V and 1 base from J, the gap between germline ends came to 12 bases. The CDR3 contains 15 residues. CDR1 and CDR2 (germline): SNHLY, FYNNEI. CDR3 sequence (DNA): TGTGCCAGCAGGGTGACACCCCAGAACACCGGGGAGCTGTTTTTT. Amino acid sequence: CASRVTPQNTGELFF.

The CDR3 region is CASSPPGRFKTQYF. The CDR3 nucleotides are TGTGCCAGCTCACCACCGGGCAGGTTTAAGACCCAGTACTTC. The chain uses TRBV18 and TRBJ2-5; D remains unclear. The CDR3 loop spans 14 amino acids. Germline lookup yields CDR1 KGHSH and CDR2 LQKENI. The germline V and J ends were trimmed by 0 bases and 6 bases, with 11 bases remaining between them.